These 2 T cell receptor beta chains originate from one sample sequenced in a study of T cells after yellow fever vaccination. TCRdb reprocessed the 5' RACE reads with MiXCR, giving one entry per CDR3 protein. The sample lists 450,000 to 550,000 distinct CDR3 sequences; roughly a fifth were seen once. The sample consisted of PBMCs, taken 15 days after the yellow fever booster vaccination. The receptors here all came from a man aged 25 to 40 who received the YFV17D yellow fever vaccine.

This clonotype has only a few counts. The CDR3 sequence is CASMTGGGELFF. For the CDR3, the DNA is TGTGCCAGTATGACGGGGGGCGGGGAGCTGTTTTTT. The chain uses TRBV2 and TRBJ2-2, with 7 bases that match TRBD2. Looked up from germline, CDR1 is SNHLY and CDR2 is FYNNEI. The CDR3 is 12 residues long. V shed 9 bases, J shed 7 bases, and the junction held 5 bases outside the gene matches.

In its sample, this clonotype was seen a few times. J is TRBJ2-7 and V is TRBV7-2; the match to TRBD2 covers 7 bases. Trimming at V came to 2 bases and at J to 5 bases, leaving 6 bases not matched to a gene. This CDR3 is 14 amino acids long. CDR1 and CDR2 from the germline V gene are SGHTA and FQGNSA. DNA of the CDR3: TGTGCCAGCAGCTTAACCGGACTAGGCCACGAGCAGTACTTC. The encoded protein is CASSLTGLGHEQYF.